This T cell receptor (beta chain) emerged from a study of shared clonotypes between healthy human individuals. The CDR3 contains 18 residues. Germline CDR1 reads GTSNPN; CDR2 reads SVGIG (reference sequence). Trimming removed 2 bases from V and 2 bases from J, with 23 bases in between. Investigators spread the genomic DNA of each subset evenly over several immunoSEQ plates. Profiled with immunoSEQ multiplex PCR; TCRdb holds only in-frame clones, not every one. This table holds hundreds of thousands of clones, 72% found once. Sequencing input: memory CD4+ T cells sorted from blood. Subset of the sample: CD45RA-negative fraction. The chain has TRBV30 and TRBJ2-3; D remains unclear. This sequence was found in a woman aged 30 to 39 in good health. The CDR3 DNA is TGTGCCTGGAGTTATCAACAGTGGCCTGCAGGAAACACAGATACGCAGTATTTT. Encoded protein: CAWSYQQWPAGNTDTQYF. The whole variable domain, filled in from reference TRBV30 and TRBJ2-3, reads SQTIHQWPATLVQPVGSPLSLECTVEGTSNPNLYWYRQAAGRGLQLLFYSVGIGQISSEVPQNLSASRPQDRQFILSSKKLLLSDSGFYLCAWSYQQWPAGNTDTQYFGPGTRLTVL.